This paragraph reports one TCR beta chain. The data belong to a study of blood T cell repertoires in COVID-19. TCRdb's copy holds only in-frame clones and misses some; the assay was immunoSEQ multiplex PCR. The repertoire consists of hundreds of thousands of clones, with around 80% occurring once and the leading ten covering 4.1%. Sequencing was performed on PBMCs or T cells enriched from blood (not recorded which). This sequence was found in a man in his thirties or forties with acute COVID-19.

CDR3 in amino acids: CACGRDNYGYTF. The CDR3 coding sequence is TGTGCCTGCGGCCGGGATAACTATGGCTACACCTTC. The V and J genes are TRBV28 and TRBJ1-2; D uncertain. Germline loops: CDR1 MDHEN, CDR2 SYDVKM. Trimming took off 11 bases at V and 1 base at J, with 11 bases between the two ends. This CDR3 spans 12 amino acids.